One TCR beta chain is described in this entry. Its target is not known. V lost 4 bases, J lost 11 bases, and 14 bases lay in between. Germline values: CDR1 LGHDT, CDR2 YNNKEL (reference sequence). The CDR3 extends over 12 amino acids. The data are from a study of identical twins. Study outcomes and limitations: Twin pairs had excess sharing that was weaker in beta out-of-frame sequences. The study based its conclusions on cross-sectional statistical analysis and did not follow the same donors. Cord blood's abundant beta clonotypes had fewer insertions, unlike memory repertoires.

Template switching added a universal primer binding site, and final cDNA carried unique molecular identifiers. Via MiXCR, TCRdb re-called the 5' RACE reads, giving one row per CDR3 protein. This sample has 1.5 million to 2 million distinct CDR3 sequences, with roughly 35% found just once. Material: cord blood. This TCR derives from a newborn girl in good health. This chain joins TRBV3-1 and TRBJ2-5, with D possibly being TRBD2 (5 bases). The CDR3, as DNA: TGTGCCAGCAGCCGAGATCTCACGGGGCAGTACTTC. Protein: CASSRDLTGQYF.